The source of this TCR beta chain is a study of vaccination effects on CD4 cells after COVID-19. Remarks on this clone: As yet, its antigen is unknown.

The V gene's germline CDR1 is LNHNV and CDR2 YYDKDF (reference sequence). The CDR3 extends over 14 amino acids. Trimming cost V 4 bases and J 4 bases, with 13 bases left between them. Using immunoSEQ multiplex PCR, the repertoire was profiled, and TCRdb retains in-frame clones only, with some absent. This table holds approximately 47,000 clones, 76% found once. Researchers isolated CD4+ T cells once around 11 days of culture had elapsed. The TCR was taken from a human donor who had a prior SARS-CoV-2 infection. The chain has TRBV15 and TRBJ1-2; D remains unclear. Sequencing was performed on CD4+ T cells from PBMCs cultured without peptide, taken before COVID-19 vaccination. CDR3 nucleotide sequence: TGTGCCACCAGCACTGATAGGGCGGGCTATGGCTACACCTTC. Protein: CATSTDRAGYGYTF.